A single sample is the source of the 8 T cell receptor beta chains below, sequenced in a study of human T cells and chemical hapten exposure. The time point denotes: patch test 1, 2 weeks after DPC sensitization. Specified treatment: therapeutic diphenylcyclopropenone sensitization with weekly scalp DPC. Using its own MiXCR run on the RACE reads, TCRdb lists one record per CDR3 protein. The table lists roughly 380,000 distinct CDR3 sequences, 4.8% of them singletons. Material: whole blood, obtained in connection with sensitization to the hapten diphenylcyclopropenone (DPC). These receptors originate from a woman aged 50 to 60 with alopecia areata. Some clones in this sample may be carry-over from other donors' samples.

This clonotype came up many times. V is TRBV28 and J is TRBJ2-7; possibly TRBD2 for D (5 bases). The CDR3 has 13 residues. Germline values: CDR1 MDHEN, CDR2 SYDVKM. V lost 7 bases to trimming and J lost 5 bases, with 15 bases between them. The CDR3 DNA follows: TGTGCCAGCAACCCTGGGAGACCCCACGAGCAGTACTTC. Translating it yields CASNPGRPHEQYF.

V is TRBV20-1 and J is TRBJ2-5; 9 bases line up with TRBD2. Germline V gene data show CDR1 as DFQATT and CDR2 as SNEGSKA (reference sequence). The CDR3 has 14 amino acids. J gave up 4 bases and V 3 bases, and 6 bases lay outside the gene matches. The CDR3 loop reads CSASSPSGVETQYF. DNA for the CDR3: TGCAGTGCTAGTTCACCTAGCGGGGTAGAGACCCAGTACTTC.

The rearrangement joins TRBV2 to TRBJ2-7; the D call may be TRBD1 or TRBD2 (5 bases each). Germline V CDR1 and CDR2: SNHLY, FYNNEI. V gave up 6 bases and J gave up 7 bases, with 13 bases separating them. The CDR3 consists of 12 residues. The CDR3 protein is CASSNPGREQYF. CDR3 coding DNA: TGTGCCAGCAGCAACCCAGGGAGAGAGCAGTACTTC.

This clonotype occurred many times. The chain recombines TRBV6-5 with TRBJ1-2, with TRBD1 as a possible D gene (5 bases). Looked up from germline, CDR1 is MNHEY and CDR2 is SVGAGI. Trimming left V 10 bases short and J 7 bases short, with 28 bases between. The CDR3 contains 16 residues. This CDR3 is CATEDDPGTGVLGYTF. The CDR3 DNA is TGTGCCACCGAGGACGATCCAGGGACGGGAGTTCTTGGCTACACCTTC.

In this sample, this clonotype turned up a few times. J is TRBJ1-6 and V is TRBV6-5; D gene uncertain. The CDR3 runs 16 residues. Germline assignment: CDR1 MNHEY and CDR2 SVGAGI. The V end lost 4 bases, the J end lost 5 bases, and 15 bases lay between the germline ends. CDR3 residues: CASSWRRKSDNSPLHF. The CDR3 coding sequence is TGTGCCAGCAGTTGGCGAAGGAAGTCGGATAATTCACCCCTCCACTTT.

The chain uses TRBV4-2 and TRBJ2-2, with D perhaps matching TRBD2 (7 bases). CDR1 and CDR2 from the germline V gene are LGHNA and YNFKEQ. V shed 0 bases and J shed 2 bases, with 16 bases lying between them. The CDR3 length is 18 residues. The CDR3 DNA sequence: TGTGCCAGCAGCCAAGATACAGGGAGCGGGGTTAACACCGGGGAGCTGTTTTTT. Its translation is CASSQDTGSGVNTGELFF.

A note on this clonotype: Germline is not matched at one junction end, which may reflect a read error. The chain uses TRBV5-1 and TRBJ1-1; TRBD1 matches at 7 bases. Germline V CDR1 and CDR2: SGHRS, YFSETQ. The CDR3 runs 13 residues. The CDR3 sequence is CASSSTGNTEAYF. DNA for the CDR3: TGCGCCAGCAGCTCGACAGGGAACACTGAAGCTTACTTT.

This clonotype was observed a few times. The rearrangement joins TRBV4-1 to TRBJ2-1, with D hard to call. V dropped 0 bases and J dropped 5 bases, with 5 bases sitting between them. This CDR3 region has 13 residues. CDR1 and CDR2 from the germline V gene are MGHRA and YSYEKL. The CDR3 DNA sequence: TGCGCCAGCAGCCAAGAGAGCCACAATGAGCAGTTCTTC. It yields the protein CASSQESHNEQFF.